This T cell receptor (beta chain) originates from a study of OX40 agonist ivuxolimab in advanced cancers. Broader study findings: Low levels of normalized T-cell clonal expansion also appeared in some nonresponders.

Germline V gene sequence: CDR1 SGDLS, CDR2 YYNGEE. Losses at the gene ends were 3 bases for V and 3 bases for J; bases not matched to a gene: 5. This CDR3 is 15 amino acids long. Sequencing used immunoSEQ multiplex PCR; TCRdb keeps in-frame clones, though not all of them. This sample has 30,000 to 45,000 clones, with approximately 82% found just once. A note on this clone: What it binds is unknown.

Exclusion of a patient followed from autoimmune disease history or systemic immunosuppression. The V and J genes are TRBV9 and TRBJ2-3; 9 nucleotides agree with TRBD1. This TCR was sampled from an adult with an advanced solid tumor such as melanoma, head and neck, liver or kidney cancer. Specimen: CD4+ or CD8+ T cells sorted from blood, collected in a trial of the OX40 agonist ivuxolimab. For the CDR3, the DNA is TGTGCCAGCAGCGCCCGGACAGGGGTGACAGATACGCAGTATTTT. The encoded protein is CASSARTGVTDTQYF.